The 28 T cell receptor beta chains below come from one sample, sequenced in a study of T cell responses to AZD1222 COVID-19 vaccine. The method was immunoSEQ multiplex PCR; TCRdb's version includes in-frame clones alone and lacks a portion of them. The sample has approximately 120,000 clones, about 90% seen once. Source: peripheral blood, taken on day 0 of AZD1222 vaccination. The receptor set was obtained from an adult in good health.

V gene TRBV18 combines with J gene TRBJ2-7; possible D gene TRBD2, 6 bases. The CDR3 runs to 14 residues. Trimming took 9 bases from V and 2 from J, leaving 17 bases between them. Per germline, CDR1 KGHSH and CDR2 LQKENI. CDR3 coding DNA: TGTGCCAGTAGACCTTGGAGGGACCCCTACGAGCAGTACTTC. Translated: CASRPWRDPYEQYF. Filled out from reference TRBV18 and TRBJ2-7, the complete variable domain reads NAGVMQNPRHLVRRRGQEARLRCSPMKGHSHVYWYRQLPEEGLKFMVYLQKENIIDESGMPKERFSAEFPKEGPSILRIQQVVRGDSAAYFCASRPWRDPYEQYFGPGTRLTVT.

The V call is TRBV18, the J call TRBJ2-7; 7 bases map to TRBD1. V was pared by 2 bases and J by 3 bases, with 7 bases of the junction left unmatched. Germline loops: CDR1 KGHSH, CDR2 LQKENI. The CDR3 contains 15 residues. Written as DNA, the CDR3 is TGTGCCAGCTCACCATCTCCGGGACAGCTCTACGAGCAGTACTTC. Amino acid sequence: CASSPSPGQLYEQYF. The full variable domain, with the rest looked up from reference TRBV18 and TRBJ2-7, is NAGVMQNPRHLVRRRGQEARLRCSPMKGHSHVYWYRQLPEEGLKFMVYLQKENIIDESGMPKERFSAEFPKEGPSILRIQQVVRGDSAAYFCASSPSPGQLYEQYFGPGTRLTVT.

This rearrangement joins TRBV28 to TRBJ2-2; 12 bases line up with TRBD2. The trim removed 2 bases at V and 8 bases at J, leaving 6 bases unmatched. CDR1 and CDR2 from the germline V gene are MDHEN and SYDVKM. This CDR3 region has 16 residues. CDR3 bases: TGTGCCAGCAGTTTACCGACTAGCGGGAGTATTGGGGAGCTGTTTTTT. It codes for CASSLPTSGSIGELFF. Combining the CDR3 with reference TRBV28 and TRBJ2-2 gives the whole variable domain DVKVTQSSRYLVKRTGEKVFLECVQDMDHENMFWYRQDPGLGLRLIYFSYDVKMKEKGDIPEGYSVSREKKERFSLILESASTNQTSMYLCASSLPTSGSIGELFFGEGSRLTVL.

J is TRBJ2-7 and V is TRBV30; TRBD2 matches at 8 bases. V shed 4 bases and J 5 bases; nucleotides not matched to a gene: 10. The CDR3 totals 14 residues. CDR1 is GTSNPN, CDR2 SVGIG, per germline (reference sequence). The CDR3 DNA follows: TGTGCCTGGAACGGTGGGGCGGGAGGCCACGAGCAGTACTTC. It specifies CAWNGGAGGHEQYF.

The chain couples TRBV7-2 to TRBJ1-5; D gene uncertain. CDR3 size: 12 residues. CDR1 and CDR2 from the germline V gene are SGHTA and FQGNSA. V dropped 9 bases and J dropped 7 bases, with 13 bases sitting between them. The DNA for the CDR3 is TGTGCCAGTTCCCTCGCGGAACAGCCCCAGCATTTT. Its translation is CASSLAEQPQHF.

V is TRBV19 and J is TRBJ2-3; D is unclear. The germline V gene encodes CDR1 LNHDA and CDR2 SQIVND (reference sequence). The germline V and J ends were trimmed by 3 bases and 0 bases, with 7 bases remaining between them. The CDR3 spans 14 residues. The CDR3 DNA is TGTGCCAGTAGTATTGGGCAGAGCACAGATACGCAGTATTTT. Translating it yields CASSIGQSTDTQYF.

The chain joins TRBV18 to TRBJ1-5; 7 bases map to TRBD1. J gave up 7 bases and V 0 bases, and 9 bases lay outside the gene matches. The CDR3 has 16 residues. Germline loops: CDR1 KGHSH, CDR2 LQKENI. The CDR3 nucleotides read TGTGCCAGCTCACCACCGAATCGAGGGGGCGAGCAGCCCCAGCATTTT. Encoded protein: CASSPPNRGGEQPQHF.

This sequence joins TRBV9 and TRBJ2-2; 11 positions match TRBD1. The CDR3 has 18 residues. The ends lost 4 bases at V and 4 bases at J; junction bases unmatched: 12. In germline, CDR1 is SGDLS, CDR2 YYNGEE. CDR3 DNA: TGTGCCAGCAGCACCCGTGGACAGGGGGCGCGGAGCACCGGGGAGCTGTTTTTT. Translated, it gives CASSTRGQGARSTGELFF. Based on the CDR3 plus reference TRBV9 and TRBJ2-2, the full variable domain is DSGVTQTPKHLITATGQRVTLRCSPRSGDLSVYWYQQSLDQGLQFLIQYYNGEERAKGNILERFSAQQFPDLHSELNLSSLELGDSALYFCASSTRGQGARSTGELFFGEGSRLTVL.

The V gene is TRBV10-3, the J gene TRBJ1-5; TRBD1 might be the D (6 bases). Germline values: CDR1 ENHRY, CDR2 SYGVKD. The CDR3 spans 13 residues. Trimming removed 11 bases from V and 4 bases from J, with 15 bases in between. CDR3 nucleotide sequence: TGTGCCGACATGGACAGCAGTAATCAGCCCCAGCATTTT. As protein: CADMDSSNQPQHF.

About this clone itself: Mismatch with germline at one junction end may stem from a read error. The chain carries TRBV7-7 and TRBJ2-3; TRBD2 aligns across 9 bases. Germline CDR1 SSHAT, CDR2 FNYEAQ (reference sequence). CDR3 length equals 14 residues. DNA of the CDR3: TGTGCTAGCAGTATAGCGGGAGGCACAGATACGCAGTATTTT. Residues: CASSIAGGTDTQYF. Variable domain in full (rest from reference TRBV7-7 and TRBJ2-3): GAGVSQSPRYKVTKRGQDVTLRCDPISSHATLYWYQQALGQGPEFLTYFNYEAQPDKSGLPSDRFSAERPEGSISTLTIQRTEQRDSAMYRCASSIAGGTDTQYFGPGTRLTVL.

The V and J genes are TRBV2 and TRBJ1-1; D call uncertain. CDR3 length equals 15 residues. Per germline, CDR1 SNHLY and CDR2 FYNNEI. V lost 3 bases and J 1 base, leaving 12 bases between the germline ends. CDR3 in amino acids: CASSDVDVGNTEAFF. CDR3 DNA sequence: TGTGCCAGCAGTGATGTAGATGTGGGGAACACTGAAGCTTTCTTT.

This chain joins TRBV5-4 and TRBJ2-1; 11 nucleotides align to TRBD1. Germline V gene sequence: CDR1 SGHNT, CDR2 YYREEE (reference sequence). Losses at the gene ends were 5 bases for V and 13 bases for J; bases not matched to a gene: 11. The length of the CDR3 is 14 residues. As DNA, the CDR3 is TGTGCCAGCAGTTTATCCGGGACAGGGGGGATCCAGTTCTTC. Its translation: CASSLSGTGGIQFF.

Remarks on this clone: No DNA is shown, since the ends of the CDR3 on it are uncertain; the CDR3 is the one TCRdb lists. The gene calls are TRBV4-2 and TRBJ1-4. The germline gives CDR1 LGHNA, CDR2 YNFKEQ. The CDR3 spans 18 residues, counting both ends. The CDR3 reads CASSQEHLRAGSNEKLFF.

The CDR3 spells CASSEGGSVGELFF. CDR3 nucleotide sequence: TGTGCCAGCAGTGAGGGGGGCTCGGTCGGGGAGCTGTTTTTT. The chain carries TRBV6-1 and TRBJ2-2; D tentatively reads TRBD1 or TRBD2 (6 bases each). V lost 3 bases and J lost 7, with 12 bases in between. Germline V CDR1 and CDR2: MNHNS, SASEGT. The CDR3 has 14 residues.

This clone was seen once. The chain links TRBV19 to TRBJ1-2; 8 bases agree with TRBD1. J was trimmed by 5 bases and V by 7 bases; bases with no gene match: 12. The CDR3 runs to 15 residues. Germline V gives CDR1 LNHDA, CDR2 SQIVND (reference sequence). The CDR3: CASTETTGGPYGYTF. DNA for the CDR3: TGTGCCAGTACCGAGACCACAGGGGGTCCTTATGGCTACACCTTC.

This sequence joins TRBV10-2 and TRBJ1-5; possible D gene TRBD1, 5 bases. V was trimmed by 4 bases and J by 5 bases, leaving 9 bases between them. Germline V CDR1 and CDR2: WSHSY, SAAADI. The CDR3 is 13 amino acids. The CDR3 loop reads CASSAGGDQPQHF. CDR3 nucleotide sequence: TGCGCCAGCAGTGCGGGGGGGGATCAGCCCCAGCATTTT.

The chain combines TRBV30 with TRBJ1-1, with 7 bases fitting TRBD1. Germline loops: CDR1 GTSNPN, CDR2 SVGIG (reference sequence). V gave up 4 bases and J gave up 8 bases; unmatched junction bases: 1. CDR3 length: 10 residues. CDR3 bases: TGTGCCTGGAAGGGACAGGAAGCTTTCTTT. This encodes CAWKGQEAFF. Drawing the rest from reference TRBV30 and TRBJ1-1, the complete variable domain is SQTIHQWPATLVQPVGSPLSLECTVEGTSNPNLYWYRQAAGRGLQLLFYSVGIGQISSEVPQNLSASRPQDRQFILSSKKLLLSDSGFYLCAWKGQEAFFGQGTRLTVV.

This sequence joins TRBV6-6 and TRBJ2-1; 8 bases fit TRBD1. This CDR3 is 14 amino acids long. The ends lost 5 bases at V and 12 bases at J; junction bases unmatched: 12. Looked up from germline, CDR1 is MNHNY and CDR2 is SVGAGI (reference sequence). CDR3 DNA sequence: TGTGCCAGCAGTCCCGGGACAGGTCAATCGCTGCAGTTCTTC. It yields the protein CASSPGTGQSLQFF.

As DNA, the CDR3 is TGTGCCAGCAGCGTTTTAGGGACTCTATACGCTGGCTACACCTTC. Its translation: CASSVLGTLYAGYTF. The chain uses TRBV9 and TRBJ1-2; D possibly corresponds to TRBD1 (5 bases). V was trimmed by 2 bases and J by 7 bases, leaving 18 bases between them. The CDR3 spans 15 residues. Germline lookup yields CDR1 SGDLS and CDR2 YYNGEE.

The CDR3 DNA reads as TGTGCCAGCAGTTCCCAAGTTGCAACTAATGAAAAACTGTTTTTT. As protein: CASSSQVATNEKLFF. This rearrangement joins TRBV5-8 to TRBJ1-4; the D is unclear. Germline V gives CDR1 SGHTS, CDR2 YDEGEE. This CDR3 spans 15 amino acids. Between the trimmed V and J ends, which lost 5 bases and 0 bases, there was a span of 11 bases.

With regard to this clone: At one end, the junction sequence differs from germline, possibly due to a read error. This rearrangement joins TRBV7-7 to TRBJ2-5; 7 bases are shared with TRBD1. The V gene's germline CDR1 is SSHAT and CDR2 FNYEAQ (reference sequence). The CDR3 consists of 15 residues. CDR3 DNA: TGTGCTAGCAGCTTCGGGACAGAGTACCAAGAGACCCAGTACTTC. Protein sequence: CASSFGTEYQETQYF.

This clone was seen only once. Distinct nucleotide sequences in the sample also encode this CDR3. The chain uses TRBV19 and TRBJ1-1; 7 bases align to TRBD1. Germline values: CDR1 LNHDA, CDR2 SQIVND (reference sequence). The ends lost 3 bases at V and 1 base at J; junction bases unmatched: 2. The CDR3 totals 14 residues. The CDR3 is CASSIQGGNTEAFF. The CDR3 DNA reads as TGTGCCAGTAGTATCCAGGGGGGGAACACTGAAGCTTTCTTT.

The CDR3 protein is CASSILNRESTQYF. The CDR3 DNA reads as TGCGCCAGCAGCATCCTGAACAGGGAAAGTACGCAGTATTTT. The rearrangement joins TRBV5-1 to TRBJ2-3; a possible D gene is TRBD1 (6 bases). Germline CDR1 reads SGHRS; CDR2 reads YFSETQ. V dropped 4 bases and J dropped 8 bases, with 17 bases sitting between them. This CDR3 comprises 14 residues.

The gene calls are TRBV5-1 and TRBJ1-1; no clear D gene. Germline V gene sequence: CDR1 SGHRS, CDR2 YFSETQ. The V gene lost 3 bases and the J gene lost 1 base, with 10 bases spanning the gap. There are 14 residues in the CDR3. DNA of the CDR3: TGCGCCAGCAGCTGGGCCCTTAGGAACACTGAAGCTTTCTTT. Encoded protein: CASSWALRNTEAFF.

This clone occurred a few times. The rearrangement uses TRBV28 and TRBJ2-4; no definite D call. V lost 1 base and J lost 0, with 7 bases in between. Germline V gene data show CDR1 as MDHEN and CDR2 as SYDVKM. The CDR3 totals 15 residues. The CDR3 nucleotides read TGTGCCAGCAGTTTATACGGAGTAGCCAAAAACATTCAGTACTTC. Translated, it gives CASSLYGVAKNIQYF.

The chain uses TRBV5-6 and TRBJ1-2; TRBD1 agrees at 8 bases. The V and J ends lost 4 bases and 8 bases, in that order; junction bases with no gene match: 7. Germline V lookup: CDR1 SGHDT, CDR2 YYEEEE. There are 13 residues in the CDR3. Here the CDR3 DNA reads TGTGCCAGCAGCCGTCAGGGGGCCAGAGGCTACACCTTC. Translating gives CASSRQGARGYTF.

The gene calls are TRBV15 and TRBJ1-2; no clear D. The CDR3 is 15 residues long. Germline-derived CDR1 and CDR2 are LNHNV and YYDKDF (reference sequence). Trimming shortened V by 0 bases and J by 0 bases, and 8 bases separated the two germline ends. The CDR3 nucleotides read TGTGCCACCAGCAGAGACCCGCAAGCTAACTATGGCTACACCTTC. This codes for CATSRDPQANYGYTF.

This rearrangement joins TRBV28 to TRBJ1-4, with D maybe TRBD1 (5 bases). V lost 5 bases, J lost 0 bases, and 16 bases lay in between. Germline lookup yields CDR1 MDHEN and CDR2 SYDVKM. The CDR3 sequence is 17 residues long. CDR3 bases: TGTGCCAGCAGTATAGCCGGGGGAGTTACAACTAATGAAAAACTGTTTTTT. As protein: CASSIAGGVTTNEKLFF.